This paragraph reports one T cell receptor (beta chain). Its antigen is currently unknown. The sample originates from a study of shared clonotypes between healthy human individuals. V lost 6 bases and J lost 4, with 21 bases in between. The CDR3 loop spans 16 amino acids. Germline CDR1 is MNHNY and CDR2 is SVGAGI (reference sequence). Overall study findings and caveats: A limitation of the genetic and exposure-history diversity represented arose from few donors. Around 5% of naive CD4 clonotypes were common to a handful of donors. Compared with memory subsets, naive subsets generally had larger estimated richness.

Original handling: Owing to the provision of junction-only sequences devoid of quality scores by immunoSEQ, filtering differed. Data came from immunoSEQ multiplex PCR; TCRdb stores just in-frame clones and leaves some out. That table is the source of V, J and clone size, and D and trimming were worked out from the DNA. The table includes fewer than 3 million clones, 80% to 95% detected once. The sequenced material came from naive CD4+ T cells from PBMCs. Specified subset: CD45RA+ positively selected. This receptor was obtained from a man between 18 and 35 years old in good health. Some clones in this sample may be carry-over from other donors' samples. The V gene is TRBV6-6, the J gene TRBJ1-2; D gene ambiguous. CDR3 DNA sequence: TGTGCCAGCAGAGAACGTGGAATGGGCAGGAGCTATGGCTACACCTTC. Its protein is CASRERGMGRSYGYTF.